Listed below are T cell receptor beta chains from one sample, sequenced in a study of Tregs in tolerant kidney transplant recipients. Produced via immunoSEQ multiplex PCR; TCRdb's table is partial and in-frame only. The sample lists approximately 90,000 clones; 80% to 95% were seen once. This specimen consisted of CD4+ T cells from blood (PBMCs), obtained 12 months after the transplant. The source of these receptors is a human patient who received a combined kidney and bone marrow transplant. The graft donor may account for some of the T cells. CDR3s leave out the opening cysteine and the closing phenylalanine or tryptophan. The D gene is left open where the match is weak.

V gene,D gene,J gene,CDR3 protein
TRBV5-4,-,TRBJ2-3,ASSWGLSSTDTQY
TRBV7-3,-,TRBJ2-3,ASSLSRDTQY
TRBV5-1,TRBD2,TRBJ2-5,ASSLRLAIKETQY
TRBV4-2,TRBD2,TRBJ2-7,ASSQVASGVYEQY
TRBV5-4,TRBD1,TRBJ2-7,ASSLLGQGAYEQY
TRBV28,TRBD1,TRBJ2-2,ASSLKEGGTGRGNTGELF
TRBV5-1,TRBD2,TRBJ2-1,ASKGLAGHNEQF
TRBV15,-,TRBJ1-2,ATSKTDVYGYT
TRBV9,-,TRBJ1-2,ASSVASSVGGYT
TRBV5-1,-,TRBJ1-2,ASSLDRGAYGYT
TRBV28,-,TRBJ1-3,ASSSVGGFSGNTIY
TRBV7-9,-,TRBJ2-2,ASSQRGANTGELF
TRBV2,TRBD1,TRBJ2-7,ASSYRTGEFYEQY
TRBV7-2,TRBD1,TRBJ2-1,ASSLGYRHRGTYNEQF
TRBV7-6,-,TRBJ1-4,ASSLSNEKLF
TRBV7-9,-,TRBJ1-4,ASSERQTTEKLF
TRBV19,TRBD1,TRBJ1-5,ASSTLPGTDNQPQH
TRBV18,-,TRBJ2-3,ASLPRGLRGTQY
TRBV19,TRBD2,TRBJ2-3,ASSPIAGVTDTQY
TRBV28,TRBD2,TRBJ2-7,ASSLFFSGGQYHEQY
TRBV10-3,TRBD2,TRBJ2-5,AISEPFKGRDQETQY
TRBV5-1,TRBD1,TRBJ2-7,ASRGPDRGLHYEQY
TRBV6-6,-,TRBJ1-5,ASSYRQHRSEPQH
TRBV9,TRBD1,TRBJ2-5,ASSKPGGETQY
TRBV19,TRBD2,TRBJ2-2,ASSIRRTSGRVTGELF
TRBV30,-,TRBJ1-5,AWSARGVGSQH
TRBV27,TRBD2,TRBJ2-1,ASRTPSGSSHEQF
TRBV11-1,-,TRBJ2-1,ASSFSGTLYNEQF
TRBV4-3,-,TRBJ1-3,ASSQGVSGNTIY
TRBV5-8,-,TRBJ1-2,ASSFIGGANYGYT